The entry that follows covers one TCR beta chain sequence. Compared with germline, one end of the junction differs, possibly owing to a read error. This sample was taken from a study of blood T cell repertoires in COVID-19. Study-level information: From T cells, B-cell-depleted T cells, or PBMCs came the material, which was cDNA or gDNA.

In the original workflow: Amplified reference gene primers provided the basis for estimating nucleated cell counts. The protocol was immunoSEQ multiplex PCR, while the TCRdb copy is restricted to in-frame clones and leaves out a portion. V and J calls and clone size are as listed in that table; D and trimming were resolved from the DNA. Of approximately 300,000 clones in the sample, approximately 90% are singletons; the top ten hold more than 0.75%. Sample: peripheral blood. This TCR came from a man younger than 40 with acute or convalescent COVID-19.

The CDR3 DNA sequence: TGTGCCAGCTCAAGCTCCGTCAACTACGGCTACACCTTC. Its translation is CASSSSVNYGYTF. The chain is built from TRBV18 and TRBJ1-2, with D hard to call. Germline values: CDR1 KGHSH, CDR2 LQKENI. This CDR3 comprises 13 residues.